The next 29 T cell receptor beta chains were all read from a single sample in a study of T cells after yellow fever vaccination. TCRdb called the 5' RACE reads again in MiXCR, with one record for every CDR3 protein. The profile covers about 220,000 distinct CDR3 sequences, with 6% to 8% appearing a single time and approximately 1% taken by the ten largest. This specimen consisted of CD4+ T cells sorted from PBMCs, obtained on the day of the yellow fever booster vaccination. These receptors originate from a man younger than 40 who received the YFV17D yellow fever vaccine.

This clonotype has a handful of counts. The chain links TRBV7-8 to TRBJ2-5; 9 nucleotides agree with TRBD2. J was trimmed by 9 bases and V by 1 base; bases with no gene match: 12. The CDR3 has 16 residues. Germline V gene data show CDR1 as SGHVS and CDR2 as FQNEAQ. CDR3 protein: CASSLVQPSGVKAQYF. The CDR3 DNA reads as TGTGCCAGCAGCTTAGTACAGCCTAGCGGGGTAAAGGCCCAGTACTTC.

In DNA, the CDR3 is TGCAGTGCTAGAGATAGGGGCCGCCTCTACGAGCAGTACTTC. This encodes CSARDRGRLYEQYF. This chain uses TRBV20-1 with TRBJ2-7; possible D gene TRBD1, 5 bases. The CDR3 extends over 14 amino acids. V was clipped by 0 bases and J by 3 bases, with 12 bases between them. Looked up from germline, CDR1 is DFQATT and CDR2 is SNEGSKA (reference sequence).

This clonotype was seen ten or more times. V is TRBV12-3 or TRBV12-4 and J is TRBJ2-3; 8 positions agree with TRBD1. This CDR3 is 15 amino acids long. With V trimmed by 11 bases and J by 2 bases, 12 bases remained unmatched. The CDR3 loop is CAASSTGGITDTQYF. CDR3 DNA sequence: TGTGCCGCCTCCTCTACAGGGGGAATCACAGATACGCAGTATTTT.

In this sample, this clonotype turned up many times. This chain connects TRBV24-1 to TRBJ2-7; D gene ambiguous. This CDR3 contains 17 residues. Trimming stripped 4 bases from V and 0 bases from J, with 18 bases between. Germline V gene data show CDR1 as KGHDR and CDR2 as SFDVKD. DNA of the CDR3: TGTGCCACCAGTGACGCATCGAAGGCTTCGAGCTCCTACGAGCAGTACTTC. Translation gives CATSDASKASSSYEQYF.

This sequence joins TRBV3-1 and TRBJ2-7; 7 bases agree with TRBD2. There are 14 residues in the CDR3. Germline lookup yields CDR1 LGHDT and CDR2 YNNKEL (reference sequence). V gave up 10 bases and J gave up 6 bases; unmatched junction bases: 15. The CDR3 region has the DNA TGTGCCACCTCCCAAAGCTTGGCTAGCGGCGAGCAGTACTTC. This gives the protein CATSQSLASGEQYF.

This clonotype has a count of ten or more. This chain joins TRBV5-1 and TRBJ2-1; 11 nucleotides line up with TRBD2. V dropped 8 bases and J dropped 4; count of bases not matched to a gene: 8. The CDR3 has 15 residues. Germline-derived CDR1 and CDR2 are SGHRS and YFSETQ. The CDR3 bases are TGCGCCAGTAACACCGGGACTAGCGGATACAATGAGCAGTTCTTC. It translates to CASNTGTSGYNEQFF. The whole variable domain, remainder taken from reference TRBV5-1 and TRBJ2-1, is KAGVTQTPRYLIKTRGQQVTLSCSPISGHRSVSWYQQTPGQGLQFLFEYFSETQRNKGNFPGRFSGRQFSNSRSEMNVSTLELGDSALYLCASNTGTSGYNEQFFGPGTRLTVL.

This clonotype was seen at least ten times. In DNA form, the CDR3 reads TGTGCCAGCAGCTTAGACGGGGGACCGGCTGGAAACACCATATATTTT. It yields the protein CASSLDGGPAGNTIYF. V and J are TRBV7-2 and TRBJ1-3; tentatively, D is TRBD1 (5 bases). V lost 1 base and J lost 2, with 12 bases in between. The CDR3 loop spans 16 amino acids. CDR1 SGHTA and CDR2 FQGNSA come from the germline V gene. Combining the CDR3 with reference TRBV7-2 and TRBJ1-3 gives the whole variable domain GAGVSQSPSNKVTEKGKDVELRCDPISGHTALYWYRQSLGQGLEFLIYFQGNSAPDKSGLPSDRFSAERTGGSVSTLTIQRTQQEDSAVYLCASSLDGGPAGNTIYFGEGSWLTVV.

This chain connects TRBV12-3 or TRBV12-4 to TRBJ1-1, with TRBD1 identical over 7 bases. V was pared by 6 bases and J by 1 base, with 8 bases of the junction left unmatched. The CDR3 is made up of 15 amino acids. The CDR3 region has the DNA TGTGCCAGCAGAACCGGGACAGTTACGAACACTGAAGCTTTCTTT. This translates into CASRTGTVTNTEAFF.

This clonotype appeared many times. The chain joins TRBV29-1 to TRBJ2-4; perhaps TRBD2 as D (6 bases). This CDR3 comprises 15 residues. Germline CDR1 SQVTM, CDR2 ANQGSEA. Trimming pared 7 bases from V and 7 bases from J, leaving 23 bases between. Written as DNA, the CDR3 is TGCAGCGCGCGGGACGGACGACGGATGGGGAACATTCAGTACTTC. The encoded protein is CSARDGRRMGNIQYF.

V is TRBV11-2 and J is TRBJ2-5; weak D call: TRBD1 (5 bases). Germline loops: CDR1 SGHAT, CDR2 FQNNGV. Trimming took off 5 bases at V and 5 bases at J, with 15 bases between the two ends. The CDR3 extends over 14 amino acids. CDR3 region: CASSPQGTGETQYF. The CDR3 region has the DNA TGTGCCAGCAGCCCCCAGGGAACCGGGGAGACCCAGTACTTC.

This clonotype was seen only a few times. Here the CDR3 DNA reads TGTGCCACCAGCAGAGGTGGGACAGCGTCCTACGAGCAGTACTTC. This codes for CATSRGGTASYEQYF. The rearrangement uses TRBV15 and TRBJ2-7, with 7 bases fitting TRBD1. CDR3 length: 15 amino acids. Germline CDR1 is LNHNV and CDR2 is YYDKDF (reference sequence). Trimming removed 1 base from V and 1 base from J; junction bases left unmatched: 4.

The chain has TRBV19 and TRBJ1-3; no reliable D call. This CDR3 region has 14 residues. Trimming shortened V by 10 bases and J by 6 bases, and 19 bases separated the two germline ends. CDR1 is LNHDA and CDR2 is SQIVND in the germline V gene (reference sequence). The CDR3 DNA is TGTGCCACATCGAATGGGAAAGGAGAAAACACCATATATTTT. Protein: CATSNGKGENTIYF.

CDR3 in amino acids: CASTIAGTNNEQFF. The CDR3 DNA reads TGTGCCAGCACCATTGCTGGGACGAACAATGAGCAGTTCTTC. The chain has TRBV12-3 or TRBV12-4 and TRBJ2-1, with D perhaps being TRBD1 or TRBD2 (5 bases each). This CDR3 region has 14 residues. Between the trimmed V and J ends, which lost 7 bases and 5 bases, there was a span of 15 bases.

At least ten counts were recorded for this clonotype. The rearrangement joins TRBV5-1 to TRBJ2-3; D remains ambiguous. The germline gives CDR1 SGHRS, CDR2 YFSETQ. V was pared by 0 bases and J by 1 base, with 6 bases between. The CDR3 sequence is 14 residues long. The CDR3: CASSLGVRTDTQYF. As DNA, the CDR3 is TGCGCCAGCAGCTTGGGGGTTCGCACAGATACGCAGTATTTT.

This clonotype was counted a few times. The chain joins TRBV2 to TRBJ1-2; no clear D gene. This CDR3 spans 16 amino acids. CDR1 is SNHLY, CDR2 FYNNEI, per germline. Trimming took 0 bases from V and 2 from J, leaving 13 bases between them. The CDR3 region has the DNA TGTGCCAGCAGTGAAGCGCTTGGGAGAATAAACTATGGCTACACCTTC. Its translation: CASSEALGRINYGYTF.

This clonotype was found many times. This chain connects TRBV7-2 to TRBJ2-7; 8 nucleotides line up with TRBD2. Germline CDR1 is SGHTA and CDR2 is FQGNSA. Losses at the gene ends were 3 bases for V and 0 bases for J; bases not matched to a gene: 4. This CDR3 is built from 15 residues. DNA of the CDR3: TGTGCCAGCAGCTTGACTAGCGTGAGCTCCTACGAGCAGTACTTC. Residues: CASSLTSVSSYEQYF.

This clonotype was seen at least ten times. The chain is built from TRBV6-5 and TRBJ1-1; D gene unclear. This CDR3 has 15 residues. Germline V lookup: CDR1 MNHEY, CDR2 SVGAGI. Trimming left V 3 bases short and J 2 bases short, with 13 bases between. In DNA, the CDR3 is TGTGCCAGCAGTTATCAAACACCGGCCAACACTGAAGCTTTCTTT. Protein sequence: CASSYQTPANTEAFF.

This clonotype was recorded many times. The chain is built from TRBV9 and TRBJ2-3, with D unresolved. The CDR3 runs 14 residues. The V end lost 3 bases, the J end lost 0 bases, and 8 bases lay between the germline ends. Germline values: CDR1 SGDLS, CDR2 YYNGEE. CDR3 sequence (DNA): TGTGCCAGCAGCGATCACCTAAGCACAGATACGCAGTATTTT. As protein: CASSDHLSTDTQYF.

This clonotype showed up just a few times. The gene calls are TRBV7-8 and TRBJ2-7; 9 nucleotides align to TRBD2. The CDR3 totals 14 residues. The V and J ends lost 4 bases and 5 bases, in that order; junction bases with no gene match: 6. The germline CDR1 and CDR2 sequences are SGHVS and FQNEAQ. CDR3 nucleotides: TGTGCCAGCAGCTCCGGGACTAGCCCCCACGAGCAGTACTTC. Encoded protein: CASSSGTSPHEQYF.

The chain combines TRBV18 with TRBJ2-1; D is unclear. Germline V gene data show CDR1 as KGHSH and CDR2 as LQKENI. V was shortened by 6 bases and J by 5 bases, with 11 bases between the two germline ends. The length of the CDR3 is 13 residues. Here the CDR3 DNA reads TGTGCCAGCTCTTTCGGAGCCGACAATGAGCAGTTCTTC. Its protein is CASSFGADNEQFF.

V gene TRBV5-4 combines with J gene TRBJ2-1; 7 bases line up with TRBD2. This CDR3 comprises 15 residues. In germline, CDR1 is SGHNT, CDR2 YYREEE (reference sequence). Losses at the gene ends were 3 bases for V and 7 bases for J; bases not matched to a gene: 10. The CDR3 spells CASSSQRGSGNEQFF. DNA of the CDR3: TGTGCCAGCAGCTCCCAAAGGGGTAGCGGGAATGAGCAGTTCTTC.

This clonotype turned up a few times. The rearrangement uses TRBV10-3 and TRBJ2-2, with TRBD1 identical over 7 bases. The trim removed 6 bases at V and 4 bases at J, leaving 20 bases unmatched. The germline gives CDR1 ENHRY, CDR2 SYGVKD. The CDR3 is 19 residues long. CDR3: CAISINPGQPSLGTGELFF. The CDR3, as DNA: TGTGCCATCAGCATCAATCCGGGACAGCCTAGTTTGGGCACCGGGGAGCTGTTTTTT.

CDR3 in DNA: TGTGCCAGCAGCCCGGGGACTAGCGGAAAGCTAGCCAAAAACATTCAGTACTTC. As protein: CASSPGTSGKLAKNIQYF. V is TRBV3-1 and J is TRBJ2-4, with TRBD2 matching 11 bases. The CDR3 is made up of 18 amino acids. V lost 4 bases and J lost 0; bases outside the gene matches: 8. From germline, CDR1 is LGHDT and CDR2 YNNKEL (reference sequence).

This clonotype was recorded a few times. The rearrangement links TRBV3-1 to TRBJ2-4; D perhaps matches TRBD1 (6 bases). V lost 1 base and J 4 bases, leaving 11 bases between the germline ends. The CDR3 runs 15 residues. The V gene's germline CDR1 is LGHDT and CDR2 YNNKEL (reference sequence). This CDR3 is CASSQVAGTKNIQYF. The CDR3 region has the DNA TGTGCCAGCAGCCAAGTCGCCGGGACAAAAAACATTCAGTACTTC.

In its sample, this clonotype was seen a few times. V is TRBV25-1 and J is TRBJ2-1; 11 bases fit TRBD2. CDR1 and CDR2 from the germline V gene are MGHDK and SYGVNS. The CDR3 totals 17 residues. The V and J ends lost 3 bases and 7 bases, in that order; junction bases with no gene match: 11. The CDR3: CASSDPLAGGYRNEQFF. Written as DNA, the CDR3 is TGTGCCAGCAGTGATCCCCTAGCGGGAGGATATAGGAATGAGCAGTTCTTC.

Points on this clonotype: A much larger clone sits a single nucleotide away, making a read error possible. V is TRBV5-1 and J is TRBJ2-3; D ambiguous. The better agreement between TRBJ1-5 and the DNA end casts doubt on the J call. Germline CDR1 and CDR2: SGHRS and YFSETQ. The CDR3 has 15 residues. The CDR3 is CASSFSDSSTDTQHF. CDR3 bases: TGCGCCAGCAGCTTCTCAGACTCTAGCACAGATACGCAGCATTTT.

This clonotype has more than one count but fewer than ten. CDR3 amino acids: CAIMGSGANVLTF. The CDR3, as DNA: TGTGCCATCATGGGAAGTGGGGCCAACGTCCTGACTTTC. This chain connects TRBV10-3 to TRBJ2-6; D uncertain. Germline lookup yields CDR1 ENHRY and CDR2 SYGVKD. Trimming stripped 7 bases from V and 3 bases from J, with 7 bases between. This CDR3 is 13 amino acids long.

This clonotype was seen only a few times. The chain is built from TRBV12-3 or TRBV12-4 and TRBJ2-2; the D gene is possibly TRBD1 (6 bases). The CDR3 loop spans 17 amino acids. Trimming stripped 3 bases from V and 1 base from J, with 15 bases between. In DNA form, the CDR3 reads TGTGCCAGCAGTTTCAAGGGACAACTAAAGAACACCGGGGAGCTGTTTTTT. It is translated as CASSFKGQLKNTGELFF.

This clonotype was counted ten times or more. The V and J genes are TRBV11-2 and TRBJ2-1; 8 nucleotides match TRBD2. With V trimmed by 4 bases and J by 6 bases, 14 bases remained unmatched. The CDR3 runs 17 residues. Per germline, CDR1 SGHAT and CDR2 FQNNGV. In DNA, the CDR3 is TGTGCCAGCAGCTCCGCTCTACCTAGCGGGCGTATCAATGAGCAGTTCTTC. This sequence encodes CASSSALPSGRINEQFF.